Reported below is one TCR beta chain. Antigen specificity is unknown. TCR beta CDR3 was sequenced at survey depth on immunoSEQ. Assay used: immunoSEQ multiplex PCR; TCRdb lists only in-frame clones, some missing. The table has 5,400 or so clones, approximately 61% seen once. This record comes from a study of CD8 T cell repertoires and HIV-1 epitope variants. Study information: Control wells had CMV/EBV/flu peptides, negative Ebola AY9, or no peptide. Tested: three Gag epitope families, Nef HW9 and YT9.

CDR1 and CDR2 (germline): LNHDA, SQIVND (reference sequence). V was cut by 3 bases and J by 5 bases, with 25 bases left in between. The length of the CDR3 is 19 residues. Findings and limits, study-wide: Most of the nine antigen-specific clonotypes appeared cross-reactive to autologous or escape variants.

Sample: cultured CD8+ T cells derived from PBMCs. The chain combines TRBV19 with TRBJ2-2; D perhaps matches TRBD1 (7 bases). This receptor was obtained from a male donor with HIV. The CDR3 spells CASSILPGGGRAKTGELFF. The CDR3 DNA reads TGTGCCAGTAGTATCCTGCCAGGGGGAGGAAGGGCCAAGACCGGGGAGCTGTTTTTT.